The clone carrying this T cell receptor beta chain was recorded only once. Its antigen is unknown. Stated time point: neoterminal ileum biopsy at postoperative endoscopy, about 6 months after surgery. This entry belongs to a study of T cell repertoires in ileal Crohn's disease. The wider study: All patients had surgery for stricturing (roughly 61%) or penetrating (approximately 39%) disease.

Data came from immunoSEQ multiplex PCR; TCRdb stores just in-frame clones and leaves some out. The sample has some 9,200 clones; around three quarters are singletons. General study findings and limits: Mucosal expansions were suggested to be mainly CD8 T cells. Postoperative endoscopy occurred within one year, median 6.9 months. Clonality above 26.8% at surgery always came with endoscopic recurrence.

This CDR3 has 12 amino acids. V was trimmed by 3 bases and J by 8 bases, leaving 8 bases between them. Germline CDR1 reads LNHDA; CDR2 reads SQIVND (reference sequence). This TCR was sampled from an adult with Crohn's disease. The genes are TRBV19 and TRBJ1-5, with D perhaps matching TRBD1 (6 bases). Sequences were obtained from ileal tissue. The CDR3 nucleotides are TGTGCCAGTAGTATGACAGGCGAGCCCCAGCATTTT. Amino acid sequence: CASSMTGEPQHF.